This T cell receptor (beta chain) was sequenced during a study of identical twins. Only a few counts were recorded for this clonotype. The length of the CDR3 is 14 residues. The germline V gene encodes CDR1 SQVTM and CDR2 ANQGSEA. Trimming shortened V by 2 bases and J by 3 bases, and 12 bases separated the two germline ends. Unique molecular identifiers were present on the cDNA, which also gained a universal primer site by template switching. TCRdb recomputed calls from the 5' RACE reads with MiXCR, one row per CDR3 protein. The sample lists about 530,000 distinct CDR3 sequences, about 22% occurring once. The same data also went into a second study, on yellow fever vaccine responses in identical twins.

The chain employs TRBV29-1 and TRBJ2-3, with a weak D call TRBD2 (6 bases). This sequence was found in a woman aged 18-35 years in good health. Sequenced input: CD4+ T cells sorted from blood. CDR3 bases: TGCAGCGTTGAATCTACGGGAGTAACAGATACGCAGTATTTT. Translation: CSVESTGVTDTQYF.